This T cell receptor (beta chain) was identified in a study of shared clonotypes between healthy human individuals. Assay used: immunoSEQ multiplex PCR; TCRdb lists only in-frame clones, some missing. The sample has roughly 2.5 million clones, roughly 92% seen once. Germline V gene lookup returns CDR1 MNHEY and CDR2 SMNVEV (reference sequence). The length of the CDR3 is 15 residues. The V segment lost 4 bases and the J segment 5 bases; nucleotides outside the gene matches: 3. The genes are TRBV27 and TRBJ2-2; 11 bases map to TRBD1. This clonotype originated in a man aged 18 to 35 in good health. Sample: naive CD4+ T cells sorted from blood. The subset was: CD45RA+ positively selected. The CDR3 nucleotides read TGTGCCAGCAGTTCCGGGACAGGGGGAACCGGGGAGCTGTTTTTT. Its translation is CASSSGTGGTGELFF.